The sequence of this TCR beta chain was determined in a study of blood T cell repertoires in COVID-19. Germline CDR1 reads SGHRS; CDR2 reads YFSETQ. CDR3 length: 15 amino acids. After removal of 0 bases from V and 3 bases from J, the junction contained 4 bases not matched to a gene. The method was immunoSEQ multiplex PCR; TCRdb's version includes in-frame clones alone and lacks a portion of them. The sample yields about 230,000 clones, more than 75% seen once. The sequence came from a man between 40 and 49 years old with acute or convalescent COVID-19. Specimen: peripheral blood. The chain joins TRBV5-1 to TRBJ1-1; 8 bases are shared with TRBD1. DNA of the CDR3: TGCGCCAGCAGCTTGGGGACAGGGCTTCACACTGAAGCTTTCTTT. It specifies CASSLGTGLHTEAFF.